This T cell receptor (beta chain) emerged from a study of T-cell memory formation after mild COVID-19. TCRdb re-called the 5' RACE reads with MiXCR, one entry per CDR3 protein. This table holds 10,000 to 15,000 distinct CDR3 sequences, roughly 15% found once. The sample holds many counts of this clonotype. The antigen is not known. The CDR3 is made up of 13 amino acids. V shed 2 bases and J shed 5 bases, with 9 bases lying between them. Germline V CDR1 and CDR2: MNHEY, SVGEGT. Broader study findings: Pre-infection memory harbored some responding clones, suggesting cross-reactive memory joined.

The chain recombines TRBV6-2 or TRBV6-3 with TRBJ1-1; no reliable D call. Material for sequencing was PBMCs or a T cell subset sorted from them (not recorded which). This clonotype was obtained from a man between 18 and 29 years old who had mild COVID-19 (a few samples of this study predate the infection). Cell type and time point are not known. The CDR3 DNA reads TGTGCCAGCAGTTACGTACGAACGACTGAAGCTTTCTTT. It specifies CASSYVRTTEAFF.